This is a list of T cell receptor beta chains from one sample in a study of blood T cell repertoires in COVID-19. Profiled with immunoSEQ multiplex PCR; TCRdb holds only in-frame clones, not every one. The top ten hold approximately 15% of the sample, which has fewer than 200,000 clones, around four fifths seen once. Sequenced input: PBMCs or T cells enriched from blood (not recorded which). Receptors were obtained from a woman aged 50 to 65 who had recovered from COVID-19. Both conserved end residues are part of each CDR3. D genes are given only for firm matches. Size is omitted from some rows. Given values are once, few, many or a class for expanded clones.

cdr3_aa cdr3_nt j_call d_call v_call clone_size
CASSQGPASFHEQYF TGTGCCAGCAGCCAAGGCCCCGCTAGCTTCCACGAGCAGTACTTC TRBJ2-7 . TRBV4-2 .
CASSLGRGATPTGELFF TGTGCCAGCAGCTTGGGGCGGGGGGCGACCCCCACCGGGGAGCTGTTTTTT TRBJ2-2 TRBD2 TRBV5-4 .
CASSYPMDTGSPLHF TGTGCCAGCAGTTACCCAATGGATACGGGGTCACCCCTCCACTTT TRBJ1-6 . TRBV6-5 .
CASSFTLSSYNEQFF TGTGCCAGCAGTTTTACCCTGAGCTCCTACAATGAGCAGTTCTTC TRBJ2-1 . TRBV28 .
CAWTLSDEQFF TGTGCCTGGACCCTATCGGATGAGCAGTTCTTC TRBJ2-1 . TRBV30 .
CASSPSAGGYEQYF TGTGCCAGCAGTCCCTCGGCAGGGGGCTACGAGCAGTACTTC TRBJ2-7 TRBD1 TRBV27 .
CASSPRGTSEKLFF TGTGCCAGCTCACCTCGGGGGACCTCTGAAAAACTGTTTTTT TRBJ1-4 . TRBV18 few
CASSYPGLAGSNEQFF TGTGCCAGCAGCTACCCAGGACTAGCGGGATCCAATGAGCAGTTCTTC TRBJ2-1 TRBD2 TRBV7-9 .
CASRRDRGRGEAFF TGTGCCAGTAGACGGGACAGGGGGCGGGGTGAAGCTTTCTTT TRBJ1-1 TRBD1 TRBV19 few
CASSFVTGSSGNTIYF TGTGCCAGCAGTTTTGTTACAGGGAGCTCTGGAAACACCATATATTTT TRBJ1-3 . TRBV28 .
CASSLTGTGDYNEQFF TGTGCCAGCAGCCTAACCGGGACAGGGGACTACAATGAGCAGTTCTTC TRBJ2-1 TRBD1 TRBV14 .
CASSPRETYGGDTF TGTGCCAGCTCACCACGGGAAACCTATGGCGGGGACACCTTC TRBJ1-2 . TRBV18 .
CASSFPQRIQETQYF TGTGCCAGCAGTTTTCCCCAGCGAATCCAAGAGACCCAGTACTTC TRBJ2-5 . TRBV28 .
CASSMPGDRRNGGELFF TGTGCCAGTAGTATGCCCGGGGACAGGCGGAATGGCGGGGAGCTGTTTTTT TRBJ2-2 TRBD1 TRBV19 once
CAWSPGGLAYEQYF TGTGCCTGGAGTCCTGGGGGCCTAGCCTACGAGCAGTACTTC TRBJ2-7 . TRBV30 once
CASSFRGQETQYF TGTGCCAGCAGCTTTAGGGGCCAAGAGACCCAGTACTTC TRBJ2-5 . TRBV7-3 .
CASSPRDRGRGTEAFF TGCGCCAGCAGCCCCCGGGACAGGGGCCGCGGAACTGAAGCTTTCTTT TRBJ1-1 TRBD1 TRBV5-1 .
CASSRTGVDGYTF TGTGCCAGCAGCCGGACAGGAGTCGATGGCTACACCTTC TRBJ1-2 TRBD1 TRBV6-5 .
CASSLYPGNSPLHF TGTGCCAGCAGCTTATATCCGGGTAATTCACCCCTCCACTTT TRBJ1-6 . TRBV7-9 few
CASSQAWASSYEQYF TGTGCCAGCAGCCAAGCCTGGGCCAGCTCCTACGAGCAGTACTTC TRBJ2-7 . TRBV3-1/TRBV3-2 .